This entry lists 15 T cell receptor beta chains sequenced from one sample in a study of radiation and T cells in renal cell carcinoma (dated by TCRdb to about 2020). In the paper's terms, the time point label means: tumor resected at nephrectomy. The treatment or condition label, as the study defines it: treatment-naive control, cytoreductive nephrectomy. Receptor libraries were prepared by the immunoSEQ multiplex PCR assay. The immuneACCESS repertoire file appears here via TCRdb, limited to in-frame rearrangements. These files lack a portion of the clones; in checked studies, under half of the deficit traces to unresolved V genes, and the cause of the others is not known. Within this sample are 5,500 to 6,000 clones, with roughly two thirds of them counted one time only. Less than 30% of the sample is held by the ten biggest clonotypes. The sample consisted of tumor tissue, taken from a patient whose treatment was nephrectomy without radiotherapy. Receptor source: a human donor with renal cell carcinoma.

Only a few counts were recorded for this clone. This chain connects TRBV30 to TRBJ1-2; 7 bases are a match to TRBD1. There are 14 residues in the CDR3. Germline CDR1 GTSNPN, CDR2 SVGIG (reference sequence). The V and J ends lost 1 base and 6 bases, in that order; junction bases with no gene match: 8. CDR3 amino acids: CAWSDGQEKDGYTF. The CDR3 DNA sequence: TGTGCCTGGAGTGATGGACAGGAGAAGGATGGCTACACCTTC.

The CDR3 loop is CAMAGTEGSYNEQFF. The CDR3 nucleotides read TGTGCCATGGCCGGGACAGAGGGCTCCTACAATGAGCAGTTCTTC. The chain carries TRBV10-3 and TRBJ2-1, with 7 bases lining up with TRBD1. The germline V gene has CDR1 ENHRY and CDR2 SYGVKD. After removal of 9 bases from V and 0 bases from J, the junction contained 8 bases not matched to a gene. This CDR3 has 15 residues.

J is TRBJ2-7 and V is TRBV2; TRBD2 agrees at 11 bases. The V gene's germline CDR1 is SNHLY and CDR2 FYNNEI. V lost 4 bases, J lost 2 bases, and 4 bases stayed unmatched. The CDR3 is 15 amino acids. The DNA for the CDR3 is TGTGCCAGCAGTGCCTCTAGCGGGGGGACCTACGAGCAGTACTTC. Amino acid sequence: CASSASSGGTYEQYF.

This clone appeared once. The chain carries TRBV29-1 and TRBJ2-3; 11 bases are a match to TRBD2. V was pared by 3 bases and J by 2 bases, with 10 bases of the junction left unmatched. CDR3 size: 17 residues. Germline loops: CDR1 SQVTM, CDR2 ANQGSEA. This chain's CDR3 is CSVEAPWTSGSTDTQYF. In DNA, the CDR3 is TGCAGCGTTGAGGCCCCGTGGACTAGCGGGTCCACAGATACGCAGTATTTT.

The chain is built from TRBV5-4 and TRBJ2-1; TRBD2 is a possible D gene (6 bases). V was cut by 6 bases and J by 4 bases, with 20 bases left in between. Germline CDR1 is SGHNT and CDR2 is YYREEE (reference sequence). CDR3 length equals 16 residues. The CDR3 reads CASTTAGRDLYNEQFF. CDR3 coding DNA: TGTGCCAGCACAACCGCTGGGCGGGACTTATACAATGAGCAGTTCTTC.

The V call is TRBV29-1, the J call TRBJ2-1; 10 positions agree with TRBD2. The CDR3 is made up of 12 amino acids. Germline trimming cut 5 bases from V and 12 bases from J; bases unmatched to any gene: 7. CDR1 SQVTM and CDR2 ANQGSEA come from the germline V gene. The CDR3 sequence: CSVPLAGEPQFF. The CDR3 bases are TGCAGCGTTCCCCTAGCGGGAGAGCCGCAGTTCTTC.

V is TRBV13 and J is TRBJ2-2, with 8 bases fitting TRBD1. The CDR3 length is 14 residues. The V segment lost 0 bases and the J segment 6 bases; nucleotides outside the gene matches: 0. CDR1 PRHDT and CDR2 FYEKMQ come from the germline V gene (reference sequence). The CDR3 DNA is TGTGCCAGCAGCTTAGGACAGGGGGCCGGGGAGCTGTTTTTT. It specifies CASSLGQGAGELFF. The entire variable domain, with the rest obtained from reference TRBV13 and TRBJ2-2, is as follows: AAGVIQSPRHLIKEKRETATLKCYPIPRHDTVYWYQQGPGQDPQFLISFYEKMQSDKGSIPDRFSAQQFSDYHSELNMSSLELGDSALYFCASSLGQGAGELFFGEGSRLTVL.

The rearrangement links TRBV2 to TRBJ1-6; D is unresolved. The CDR3 spans 15 residues. Germline CDR1 and CDR2: SNHLY and FYNNEI. Trimming cost V 2 bases and J 6 bases, with 11 bases left between them. The CDR3 loop is CASSEWVLLNSPLHF. As DNA, the CDR3 is TGTGCCAGCAGTGAATGGGTTCTTCTTAATTCACCCCTCCACTTT.

The V call is TRBV28, the J call TRBJ2-7; 8 bases map to TRBD2. Germline CDR1 is MDHEN and CDR2 is SYDVKM. The V and J ends lost 3 bases and 7 bases, in that order; junction bases with no gene match: 8. The CDR3 contains 14 residues. CDR3 nucleotide sequence: TGTGCCAGCAGTTTTGATATTAGCGGGAAAGAGCAGTACTTC. It is translated as CASSFDISGKEQYF.

The table lists this clone with a few counts. The CDR3 nucleotides are TGTGCCAGCTCGGAGGCGGGCGGTAGCACAGATACGCAGTATTTT. This gives the protein CASSEAGGSTDTQYF. The rearrangement links TRBV9 to TRBJ2-3; D might be TRBD2 (5 bases). Per the germline V gene, CDR1 is SGDLS and CDR2 is YYNGEE. V was shortened by 7 bases and J by 0 bases, with 15 bases between the two germline ends. There are 15 residues in the CDR3.

The chain employs TRBV5-8 and TRBJ2-1, with TRBD2 matching 7 bases. This CDR3 has 12 amino acids. Trimming took 9 bases from V and 5 from J; bases not matched to a gene: 5. CDR1 SGHTS and CDR2 YDEGEE come from the germline V gene. The CDR3 region has the DNA TGTGCCACCGGACTAGTGAACAATGAGCAGTTCTTC. Protein sequence: CATGLVNNEQFF.

The CDR3 DNA reads as TGTGCCAGCAGCTTAAAGGGAGGGCCATACAATGAGCAGTTCTTC. This encodes CASSLKGGPYNEQFF. V gene TRBV7-2 combines with J gene TRBJ2-1, with 7 positions matching TRBD2. CDR1 is SGHTA, CDR2 FQGNSA, per germline. V was clipped by 2 bases and J by 4 bases; unmatched bases: 5. The CDR3 runs to 15 residues.

The chain carries TRBV11-3 and TRBJ2-5; 8 positions match TRBD1. After removal of 1 base from V and 5 bases from J, the junction contained 6 bases not matched to a gene. This CDR3 has 15 amino acids. Germline V lookup: CDR1 SGHNT, CDR2 YENEEA. The CDR3 DNA reads TGTGCCAGCAGCTTAGGGCAGGGGGCCGGGGAGACCCAGTACTTC. It specifies CASSLGQGAGETQYF.

By share, this clone ranks as medium-sized. The chain carries TRBV6-5 and TRBJ1-1; a weak D match, TRBD1 (5 bases). The CDR3 has 14 amino acids. The germline CDR1 and CDR2 sequences are MNHEY and SVGAGI. V was cut by 6 bases and J by 1 base, with 12 bases left in between. The CDR3, as DNA: TGTGCCAGCAGCCCCCTAGGGGAGAACACTGAAGCTTTCTTT. Translated: CASSPLGENTEAFF.

The V and J genes are TRBV5-1 and TRBJ2-2; perhaps TRBD2 as D (6 bases). Trimming cost V 4 bases and J 6 bases, with 16 bases left between them. The CDR3 spans 15 residues. CDR1 SGHRS and CDR2 YFSETQ come from the germline V gene. The CDR3 region has the DNA TGCGCCAGCAGCGGGGGGAGCTCTTTACCCGGGGAGCTGTTTTTT. Its protein product is CASSGGSSLPGELFF. Looking up the rest from reference TRBV5-1 and TRBJ2-2 gives the full variable domain: KAGVTQTPRYLIKTRGQQVTLSCSPISGHRSVSWYQQTPGQGLQFLFEYFSETQRNKGNFPGRFSGRQFSNSRSEMNVSTLELGDSALYLCASSGGSSLPGELFFGEGSRLTVL.